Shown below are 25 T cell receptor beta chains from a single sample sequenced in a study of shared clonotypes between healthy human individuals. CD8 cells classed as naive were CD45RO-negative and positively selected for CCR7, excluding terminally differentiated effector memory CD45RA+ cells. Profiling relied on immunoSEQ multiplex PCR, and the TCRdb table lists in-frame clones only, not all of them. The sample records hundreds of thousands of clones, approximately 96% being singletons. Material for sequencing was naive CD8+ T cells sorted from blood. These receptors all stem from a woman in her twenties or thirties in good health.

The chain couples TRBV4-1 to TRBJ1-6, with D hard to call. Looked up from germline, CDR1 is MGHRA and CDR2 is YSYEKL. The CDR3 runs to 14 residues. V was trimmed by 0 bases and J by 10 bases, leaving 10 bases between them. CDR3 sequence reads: CASSQEGPGSPLHF. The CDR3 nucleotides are TGCGCCAGCAGCCAAGAAGGTCCGGGATCACCCCTCCACTTT.

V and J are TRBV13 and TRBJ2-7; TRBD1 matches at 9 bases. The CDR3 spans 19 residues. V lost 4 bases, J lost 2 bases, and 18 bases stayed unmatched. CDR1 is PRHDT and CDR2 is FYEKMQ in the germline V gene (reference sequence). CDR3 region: CASSSSLPLGQGNTYEQYF. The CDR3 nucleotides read TGTGCCAGCAGCTCAAGCTTACCCCTGGGACAGGGTAATACCTACGAGCAGTACTTC.

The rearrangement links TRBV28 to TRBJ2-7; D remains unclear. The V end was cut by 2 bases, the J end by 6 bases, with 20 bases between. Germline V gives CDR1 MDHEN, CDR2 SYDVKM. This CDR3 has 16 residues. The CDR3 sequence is CASSLGFNSPLGEQYF. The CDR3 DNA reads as TGTGCCAGCAGTTTAGGCTTCAACAGCCCCTTGGGCGAGCAGTACTTC.

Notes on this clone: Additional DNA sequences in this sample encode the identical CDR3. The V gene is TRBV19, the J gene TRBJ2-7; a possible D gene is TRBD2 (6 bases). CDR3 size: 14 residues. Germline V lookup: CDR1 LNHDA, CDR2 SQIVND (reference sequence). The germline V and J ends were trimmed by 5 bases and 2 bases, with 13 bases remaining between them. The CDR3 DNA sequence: TGTGCCAGTAGTTGGGGGAGGTCAACCTACGAGCAGTACTTC. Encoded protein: CASSWGRSTYEQYF.

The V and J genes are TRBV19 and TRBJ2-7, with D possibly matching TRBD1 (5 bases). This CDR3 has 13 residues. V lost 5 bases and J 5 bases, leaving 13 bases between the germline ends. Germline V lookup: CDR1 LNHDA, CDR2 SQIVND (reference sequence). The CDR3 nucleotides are TGTGCCAGTAGTCCGGCGCTAGGGGACGAGCAGTACTTC. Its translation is CASSPALGDEQYF.

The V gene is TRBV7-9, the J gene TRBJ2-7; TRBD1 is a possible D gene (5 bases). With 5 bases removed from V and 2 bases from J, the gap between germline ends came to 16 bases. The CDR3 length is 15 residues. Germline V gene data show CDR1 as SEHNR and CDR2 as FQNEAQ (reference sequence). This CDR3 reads CASSASLDKAYEQYF. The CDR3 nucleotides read TGTGCCAGCAGCGCAAGCCTGGACAAGGCCTACGAGCAGTACTTC.

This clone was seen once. CDR3 coding DNA: TGTGCCAGCAGTTCTAGGGGTCCCCCCCACGAGCAGTACTTC. The encoded protein is CASSSRGPPHEQYF. V and J are TRBV7-9 and TRBJ2-7, with TRBD1 as a possible D gene (5 bases). Looked up from germline, CDR1 is SEHNR and CDR2 is FQNEAQ (reference sequence). The length of the CDR3 is 14 residues. Trimming left V 6 bases short and J 5 bases short, with 17 bases between.

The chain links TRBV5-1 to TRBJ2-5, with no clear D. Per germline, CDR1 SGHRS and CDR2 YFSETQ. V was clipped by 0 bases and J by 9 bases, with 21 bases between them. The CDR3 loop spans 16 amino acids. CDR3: CASSLAGTEPVWAQYF. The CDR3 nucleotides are TGCGCCAGCAGCTTGGCCGGCACGGAACCTGTGTGGGCCCAGTACTTC.

CDR3 sequence reads: CASSLQGGPNYEQYF. The CDR3 nucleotides read TGTGCCAGCAGTTTACAAGGCGGTCCTAACTACGAGCAGTACTTC. J is TRBJ2-7 and V is TRBV28; D is uncertain. The CDR3 totals 15 residues. V was trimmed by 2 bases and J by 3 bases, leaving 14 bases between them. Looked up from germline, CDR1 is MDHEN and CDR2 is SYDVKM.

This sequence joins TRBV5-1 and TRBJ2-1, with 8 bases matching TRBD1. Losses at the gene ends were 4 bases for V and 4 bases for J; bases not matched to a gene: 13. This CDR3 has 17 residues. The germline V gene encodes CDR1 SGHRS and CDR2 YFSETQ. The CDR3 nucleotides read TGCGCCAGCAGCATCAAGGACAGGGCACCGGGATACAATGAGCAGTTCTTC. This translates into CASSIKDRAPGYNEQFF. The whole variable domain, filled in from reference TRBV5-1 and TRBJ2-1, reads KAGVTQTPRYLIKTRGQQVTLSCSPISGHRSVSWYQQTPGQGLQFLFEYFSETQRNKGNFPGRFSGRQFSNSRSEMNVSTLELGDSALYLCASSIKDRAPGYNEQFFGPGTRLTVL.

The CDR3 reads CASSLERPGALTDTQYF. CDR3 DNA sequence: TGTGCCAGCAGCTTAGAAAGGCCGGGAGCCCTCACAGATACGCAGTATTTT. The chain employs TRBV7-2 and TRBJ2-3, with a possible D match to TRBD2 (6 bases). In germline, CDR1 is SGHTA, CDR2 FQGNSA. The V gene lost 1 base and the J gene lost 2 bases, with 16 bases spanning the gap. This CDR3 contains 17 residues.

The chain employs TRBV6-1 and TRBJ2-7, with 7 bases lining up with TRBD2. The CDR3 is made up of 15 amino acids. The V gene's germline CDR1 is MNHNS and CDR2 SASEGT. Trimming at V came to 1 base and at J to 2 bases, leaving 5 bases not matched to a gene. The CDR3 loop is CASSEGAGAPYEQYF. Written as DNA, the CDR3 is TGTGCCAGCAGTGAAGGGGCGGGAGCTCCCTACGAGCAGTACTTC.

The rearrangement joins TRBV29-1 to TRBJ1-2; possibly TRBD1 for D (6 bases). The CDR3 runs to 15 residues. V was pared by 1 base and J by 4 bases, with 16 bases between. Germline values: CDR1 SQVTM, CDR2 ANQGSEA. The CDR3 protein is CSVEATQDSGYGYTF. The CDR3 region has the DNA TGCAGCGTTGAAGCCACTCAGGACAGTGGCTATGGCTACACCTTC.

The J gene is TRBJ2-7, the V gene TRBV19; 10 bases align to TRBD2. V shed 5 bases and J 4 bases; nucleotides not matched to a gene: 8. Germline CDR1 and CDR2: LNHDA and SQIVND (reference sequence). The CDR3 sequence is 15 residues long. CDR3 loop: CASSWASGSGYEQYF. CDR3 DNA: TGTGCCAGTAGTTGGGCTAGCGGGAGCGGGTACGAGCAGTACTTC.

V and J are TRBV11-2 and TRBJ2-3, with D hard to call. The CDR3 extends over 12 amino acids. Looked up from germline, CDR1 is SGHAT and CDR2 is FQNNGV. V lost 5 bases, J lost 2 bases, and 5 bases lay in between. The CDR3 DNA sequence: TGTGCCAGCAGCCGATTCACAGATACGCAGTATTTT. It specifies CASSRFTDTQYF.

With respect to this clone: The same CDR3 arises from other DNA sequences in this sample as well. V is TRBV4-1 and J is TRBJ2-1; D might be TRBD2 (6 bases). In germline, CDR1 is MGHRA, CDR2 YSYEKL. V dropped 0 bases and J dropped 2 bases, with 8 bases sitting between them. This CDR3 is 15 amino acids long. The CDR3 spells CASSQDSGAYNEQFF. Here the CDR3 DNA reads TGCGCCAGCAGCCAAGATTCGGGGGCCTACAATGAGCAGTTCTTC.

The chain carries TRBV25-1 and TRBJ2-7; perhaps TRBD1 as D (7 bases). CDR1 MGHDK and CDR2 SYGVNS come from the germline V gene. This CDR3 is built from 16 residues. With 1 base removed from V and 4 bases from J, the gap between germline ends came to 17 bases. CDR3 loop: CASSESEGALDYEQYF. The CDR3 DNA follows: TGTGCCAGCAGTGAATCGGAGGGGGCTCTAGATTACGAGCAGTACTTC.

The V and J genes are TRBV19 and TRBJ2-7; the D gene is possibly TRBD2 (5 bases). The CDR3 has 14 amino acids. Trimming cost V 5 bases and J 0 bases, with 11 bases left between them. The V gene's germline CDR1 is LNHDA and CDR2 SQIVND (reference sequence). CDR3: CASSGRLASYEQYF. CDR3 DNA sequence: TGTGCCAGTAGTGGCCGGCTAGCCTCCTACGAGCAGTACTTC.

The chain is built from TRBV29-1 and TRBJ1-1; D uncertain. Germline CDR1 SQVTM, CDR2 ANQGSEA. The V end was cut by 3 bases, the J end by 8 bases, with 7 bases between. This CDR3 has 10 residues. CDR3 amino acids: CSVDPGEAFF. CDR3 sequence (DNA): TGCAGCGTTGATCCGGGGGAAGCTTTCTTT.

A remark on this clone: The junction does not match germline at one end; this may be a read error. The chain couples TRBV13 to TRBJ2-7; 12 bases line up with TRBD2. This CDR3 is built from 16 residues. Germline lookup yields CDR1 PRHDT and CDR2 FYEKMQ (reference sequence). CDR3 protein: CASSLGLAGPTYEQYF. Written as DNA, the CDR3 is TGTGCCAGCAGCCTAGGACTAGCGGGACCCACCTACGAGCAGTACTTC. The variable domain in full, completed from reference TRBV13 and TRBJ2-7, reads AAGVIQSPRHLIKEKRETATLKCYPIPRHDTVYWYQQGPGQDPQFLISFYEKMQSDKGSIPDRFSAQQFSDYHSELNMSSLELGDSALYFCASSLGLAGPTYEQYFGPGTRLTVT.

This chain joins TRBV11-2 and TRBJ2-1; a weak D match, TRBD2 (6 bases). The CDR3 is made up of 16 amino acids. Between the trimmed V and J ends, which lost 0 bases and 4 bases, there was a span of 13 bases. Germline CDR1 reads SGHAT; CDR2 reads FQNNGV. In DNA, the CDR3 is TGTGCCAGCAGCTTAGACGATAGCGGATCATACAATGAGCAGTTCTTC. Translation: CASSLDDSGSYNEQFF.

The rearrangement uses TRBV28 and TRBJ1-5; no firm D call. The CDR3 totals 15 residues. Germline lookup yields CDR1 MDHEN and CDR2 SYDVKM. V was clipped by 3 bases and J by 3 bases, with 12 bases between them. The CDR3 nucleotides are TGTGCCAGCAGTTTGTTTAGCGGGTTCAATCAGCCCCAGCATTTT. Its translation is CASSLFSGFNQPQHF.

CDR3 amino acids: CASSSFGWREGALPLNTGELFF. DNA for the CDR3: TGTGCCAGCAGCTCCTTTGGGTGGCGGGAGGGCGCCCTACCCCTGAACACCGGGGAGCTGTTTTTT. The chain uses TRBV13 and TRBJ2-2; TRBD2 agrees at 9 bases. V lost 4 bases to trimming and J lost 1 base; unmatched junction nucleotides: 22. CDR3 length: 22 amino acids. Germline V lookup: CDR1 PRHDT, CDR2 FYEKMQ (reference sequence). Based on the CDR3 plus reference TRBV13 and TRBJ2-2, the full variable domain is AAGVIQSPRHLIKEKRETATLKCYPIPRHDTVYWYQQGPGQDPQFLISFYEKMQSDKGSIPDRFSAQQFSDYHSELNMSSLELGDSALYFCASSSFGWREGALPLNTGELFFGEGSRLTVL.

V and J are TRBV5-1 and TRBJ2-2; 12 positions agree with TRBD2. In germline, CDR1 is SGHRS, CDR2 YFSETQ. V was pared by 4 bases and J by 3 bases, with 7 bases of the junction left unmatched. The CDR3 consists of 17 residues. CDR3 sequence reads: CASSPGLAGLDTGELFF. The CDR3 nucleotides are TGCGCCAGCAGCCCAGGACTAGCGGGACTGGACACCGGGGAGCTGTTTTTT. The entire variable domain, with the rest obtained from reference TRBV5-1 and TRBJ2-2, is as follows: KAGVTQTPRYLIKTRGQQVTLSCSPISGHRSVSWYQQTPGQGLQFLFEYFSETQRNKGNFPGRFSGRQFSNSRSEMNVSTLELGDSALYLCASSPGLAGLDTGELFFGEGSRLTVL.

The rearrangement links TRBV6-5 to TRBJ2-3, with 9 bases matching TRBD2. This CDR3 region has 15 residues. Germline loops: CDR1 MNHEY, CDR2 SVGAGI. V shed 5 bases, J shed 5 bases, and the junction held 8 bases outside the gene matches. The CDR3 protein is CASSPLREGVDTQYF. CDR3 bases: TGTGCCAGCAGTCCTTTGCGGGAGGGCGTAGATACGCAGTATTTT.